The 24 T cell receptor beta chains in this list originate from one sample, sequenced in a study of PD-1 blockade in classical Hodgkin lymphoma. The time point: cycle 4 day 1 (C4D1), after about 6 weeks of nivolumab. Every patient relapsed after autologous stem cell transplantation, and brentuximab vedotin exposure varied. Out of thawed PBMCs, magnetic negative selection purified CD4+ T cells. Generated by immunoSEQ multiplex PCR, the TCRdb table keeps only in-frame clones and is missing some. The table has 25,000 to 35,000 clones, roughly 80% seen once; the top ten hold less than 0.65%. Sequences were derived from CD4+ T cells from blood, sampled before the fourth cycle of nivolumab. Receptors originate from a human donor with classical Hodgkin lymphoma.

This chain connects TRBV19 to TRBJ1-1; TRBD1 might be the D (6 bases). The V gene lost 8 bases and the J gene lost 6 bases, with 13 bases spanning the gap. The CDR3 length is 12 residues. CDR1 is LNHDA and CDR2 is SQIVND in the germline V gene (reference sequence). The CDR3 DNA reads TGTGCCAGTCAAAAGGGGGGCGCTGAAGCTTTCTTT. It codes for CASQKGGAEAFF.

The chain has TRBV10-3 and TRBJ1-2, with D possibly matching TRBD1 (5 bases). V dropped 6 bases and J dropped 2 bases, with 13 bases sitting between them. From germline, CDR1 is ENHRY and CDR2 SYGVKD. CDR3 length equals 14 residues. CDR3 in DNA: TGTGCCATCAGCCCGGGGGAGGGGAACTATGGCTACACCTTC. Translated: CAISPGEGNYGYTF.

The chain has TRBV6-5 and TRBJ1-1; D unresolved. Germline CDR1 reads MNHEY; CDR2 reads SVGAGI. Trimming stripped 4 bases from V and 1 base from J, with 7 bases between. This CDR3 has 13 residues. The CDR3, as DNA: TGTGCCAGCAGTTTTCTGCAGAACACTGAAGCTTTCTTT. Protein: CASSFLQNTEAFF.

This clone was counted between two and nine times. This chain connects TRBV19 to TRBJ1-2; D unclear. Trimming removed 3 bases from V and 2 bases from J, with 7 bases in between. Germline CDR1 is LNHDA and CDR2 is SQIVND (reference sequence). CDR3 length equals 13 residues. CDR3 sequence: CASSIERNYGYTF. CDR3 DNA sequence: TGTGCCAGTAGTATCGAACGGAACTATGGCTACACCTTC.

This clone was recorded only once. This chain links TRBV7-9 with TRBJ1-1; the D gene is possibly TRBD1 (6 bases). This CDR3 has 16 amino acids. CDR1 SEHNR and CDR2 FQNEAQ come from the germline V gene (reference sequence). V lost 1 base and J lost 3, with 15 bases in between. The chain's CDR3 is CASSLGGTGLHTEAFF. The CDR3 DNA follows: TGTGCCAGCAGCTTAGGGGGAACAGGGCTGCACACTGAAGCTTTCTTT.

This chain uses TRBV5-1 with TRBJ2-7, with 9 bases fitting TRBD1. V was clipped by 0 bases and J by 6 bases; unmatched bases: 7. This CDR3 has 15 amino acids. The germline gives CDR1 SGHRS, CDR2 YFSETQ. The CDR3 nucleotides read TGCGCCAGCAGCTTGGAGGGACAGGGTTCGTTCGAGCAGTACTTC. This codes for CASSLEGQGSFEQYF. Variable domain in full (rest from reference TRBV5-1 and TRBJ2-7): KAGVTQTPRYLIKTRGQQVTLSCSPISGHRSVSWYQQTPGQGLQFLFEYFSETQRNKGNFPGRFSGRQFSNSRSEMNVSTLELGDSALYLCASSLEGQGSFEQYFGPGTRLTVT.

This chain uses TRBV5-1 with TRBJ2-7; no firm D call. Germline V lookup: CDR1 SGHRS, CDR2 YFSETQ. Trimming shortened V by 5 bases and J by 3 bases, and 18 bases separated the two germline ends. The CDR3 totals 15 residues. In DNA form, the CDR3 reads TGCGCCAGCAGACCGGAGACCTCCCCGAACTACGAGCAGTACTTC. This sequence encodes CASRPETSPNYEQYF.

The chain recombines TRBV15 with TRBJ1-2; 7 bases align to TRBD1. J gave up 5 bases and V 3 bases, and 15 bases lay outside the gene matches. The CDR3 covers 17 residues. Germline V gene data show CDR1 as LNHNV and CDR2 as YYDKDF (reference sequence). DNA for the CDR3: TGTGCCACCAGCAGCTTCCGGGACAGCTTGTCGGGTTATGGCTACACCTTC. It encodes CATSSFRDSLSGYGYTF. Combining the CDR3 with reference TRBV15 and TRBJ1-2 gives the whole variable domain DAMVIQNPRYQVTQFGKPVTLSCSQTLNHNVMYWYQQKSSQAPKLLFHYYDKDFNNEADTPDNFQSRRPNTSFCFLDIRSPGLGDTAMYLCATSSFRDSLSGYGYTFGSGTRLTVV.

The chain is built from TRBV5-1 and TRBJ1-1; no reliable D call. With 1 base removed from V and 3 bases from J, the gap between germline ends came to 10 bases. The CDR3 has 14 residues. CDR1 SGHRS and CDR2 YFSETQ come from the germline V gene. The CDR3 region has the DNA TGCGCCAGCAGCTTGAATGGCAGAGACACTGAAGCTTTCTTT. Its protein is CASSLNGRDTEAFF.

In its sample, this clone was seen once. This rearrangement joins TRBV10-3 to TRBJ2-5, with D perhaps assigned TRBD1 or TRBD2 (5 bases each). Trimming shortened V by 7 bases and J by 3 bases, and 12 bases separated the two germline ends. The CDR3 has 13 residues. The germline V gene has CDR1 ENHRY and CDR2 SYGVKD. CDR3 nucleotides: TGTGCCATCAAGAGGGACGACAAAGAGACCCAGTACTTC. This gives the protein CAIKRDDKETQYF.

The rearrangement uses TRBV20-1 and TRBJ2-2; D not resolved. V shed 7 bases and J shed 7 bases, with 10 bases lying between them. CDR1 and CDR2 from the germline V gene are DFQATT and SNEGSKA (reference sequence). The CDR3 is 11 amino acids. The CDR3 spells CSVPNGGELFF. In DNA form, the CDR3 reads TGCAGTGTCCCCAACGGCGGGGAGCTGTTTTTT.

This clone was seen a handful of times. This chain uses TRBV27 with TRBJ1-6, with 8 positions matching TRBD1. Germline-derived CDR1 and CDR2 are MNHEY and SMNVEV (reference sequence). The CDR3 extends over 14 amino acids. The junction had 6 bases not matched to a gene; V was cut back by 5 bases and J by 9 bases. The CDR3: CASSTDRVFSPLHF. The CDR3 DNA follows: TGTGCCAGCAGTACGGACAGGGTTTTTTCACCCCTCCACTTT.

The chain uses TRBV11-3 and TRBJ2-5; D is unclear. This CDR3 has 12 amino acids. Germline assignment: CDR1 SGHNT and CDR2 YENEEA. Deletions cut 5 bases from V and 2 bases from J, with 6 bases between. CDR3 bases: TGTGCCAGCAGCGTAGGACAAGAGACCCAGTACTTC. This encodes CASSVGQETQYF. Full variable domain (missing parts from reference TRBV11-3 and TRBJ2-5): EAGVVQSPRYKIIEKKQPVAFWCNPISGHNTLYWYLQNLGQGPELLIRYENEEAVDDSQLPKDRFSAERLKGVDSTLKIQPAELGDSAVYLCASSVGQETQYFGPGTRLLVL.

CDR3: CASSLPGRRQGANEQFF. The CDR3 DNA is TGTGCCAGCAGCCTCCCCGGGCGGAGACAGGGGGCTAATGAGCAGTTCTTC. This chain connects TRBV4-2 to TRBJ2-1, with 10 bases aligning to TRBD1. V shed 4 bases, J shed 7 bases, and the junction held 13 bases outside the gene matches. The CDR3 consists of 17 residues. Germline V gene sequence: CDR1 LGHNA, CDR2 YNFKEQ.

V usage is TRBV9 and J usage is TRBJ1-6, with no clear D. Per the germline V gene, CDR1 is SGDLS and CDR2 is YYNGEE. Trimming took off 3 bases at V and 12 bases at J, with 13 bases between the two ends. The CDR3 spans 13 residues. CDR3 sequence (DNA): TGTGCCAGCAGCGGAGGGTTAATTCAACCCCTCCACTTT. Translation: CASSGGLIQPLHF.

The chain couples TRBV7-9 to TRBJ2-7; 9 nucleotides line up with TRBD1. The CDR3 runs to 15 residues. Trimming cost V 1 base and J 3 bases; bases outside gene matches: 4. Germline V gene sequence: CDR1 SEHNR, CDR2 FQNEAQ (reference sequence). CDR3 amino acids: CASSLEGTGYYEQYF. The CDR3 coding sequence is TGTGCCAGCAGCTTAGAGGGGACAGGGTACTACGAGCAGTACTTC.

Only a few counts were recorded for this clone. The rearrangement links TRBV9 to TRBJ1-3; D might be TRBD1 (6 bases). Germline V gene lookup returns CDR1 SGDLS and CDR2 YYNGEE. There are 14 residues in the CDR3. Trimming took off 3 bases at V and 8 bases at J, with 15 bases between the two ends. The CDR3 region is CASSAGQLWDTIYF. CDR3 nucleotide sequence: TGTGCCAGCAGCGCTGGACAGTTGTGGGACACCATATATTTT. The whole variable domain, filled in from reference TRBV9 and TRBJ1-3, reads DSGVTQTPKHLITATGQRVTLRCSPRSGDLSVYWYQQSLDQGLQFLIQYYNGEERAKGNILERFSAQQFPDLHSELNLSSLELGDSALYFCASSAGQLWDTIYFGEGSWLTVV.

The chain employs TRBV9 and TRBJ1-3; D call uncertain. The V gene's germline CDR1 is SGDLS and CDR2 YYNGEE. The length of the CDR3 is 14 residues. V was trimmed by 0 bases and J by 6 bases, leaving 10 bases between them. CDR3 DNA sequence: TGTGCCAGCAGCGTAGGAACAGCCGAAAACACCATATATTTT. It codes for CASSVGTAENTIYF.

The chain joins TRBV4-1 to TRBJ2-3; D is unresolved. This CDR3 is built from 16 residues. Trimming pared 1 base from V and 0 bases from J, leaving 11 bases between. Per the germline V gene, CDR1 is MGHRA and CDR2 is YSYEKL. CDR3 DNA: TGCGCCAGCAGCCAAGGAATATCAACTAGCACAGATACGCAGTATTTT. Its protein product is CASSQGISTSTDTQYF.

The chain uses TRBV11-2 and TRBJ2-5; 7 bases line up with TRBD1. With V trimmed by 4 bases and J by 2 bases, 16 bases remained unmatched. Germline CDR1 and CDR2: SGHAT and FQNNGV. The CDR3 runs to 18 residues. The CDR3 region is CASSSPWDWAGGQETQYF. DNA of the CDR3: TGTGCCAGCAGCTCCCCCTGGGATTGGGCAGGGGGTCAAGAGACCCAGTACTTC.

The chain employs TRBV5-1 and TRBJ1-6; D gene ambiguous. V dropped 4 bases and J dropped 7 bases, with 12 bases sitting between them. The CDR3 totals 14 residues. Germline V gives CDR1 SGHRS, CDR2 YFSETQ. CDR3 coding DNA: TGCGCCAGCAGCACGACTCCCGGGAATTCACCCCTCCACTTT. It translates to CASSTTPGNSPLHF.

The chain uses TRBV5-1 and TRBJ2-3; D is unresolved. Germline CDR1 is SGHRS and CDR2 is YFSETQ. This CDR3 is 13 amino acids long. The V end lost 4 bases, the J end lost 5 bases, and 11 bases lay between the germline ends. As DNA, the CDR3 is TGCGCCAGCAGCCCCATGAACGGAGATACGCAGTATTTT. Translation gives CASSPMNGDTQYF.

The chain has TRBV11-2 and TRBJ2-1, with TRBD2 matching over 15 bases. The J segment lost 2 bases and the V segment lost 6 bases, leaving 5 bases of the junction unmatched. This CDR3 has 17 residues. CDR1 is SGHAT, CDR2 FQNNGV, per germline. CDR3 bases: TGTGCCAGCAGTCGAAGGACTAGCGGGGGGGCCTACAATGAGCAGTTCTTC. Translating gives CASSRRTSGGAYNEQFF.

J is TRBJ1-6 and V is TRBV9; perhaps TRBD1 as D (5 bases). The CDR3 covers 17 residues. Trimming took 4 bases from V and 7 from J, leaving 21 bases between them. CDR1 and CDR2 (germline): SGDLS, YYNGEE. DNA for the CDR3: TGTGCCAGCAGCTCACCACGGGGGGGGAGGGGAAATTCACCCCTCCACTTT. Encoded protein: CASSSPRGGRGNSPLHF.